The 30 T cell receptor beta chains reported below all come from one sample, sequenced in a study of blood T cell repertoires in COVID-19 (dated by TCRdb to 2018 to 2021). Library creation used the immunoSEQ multiplex PCR assay. What TCRdb holds here is the immuneACCESS table cut down to in-frame rearrangements. Part of the clones is not present; checked against another copy, under half of the missing clones reflect an unresolved V gene, and the others are unexplained. This sample has about 310,000 clones in its table, and about nine tenths of those were observed once. The ten largest clones represent approximately 9.4% of the sample. Sequenced material: PBMCs or T cells enriched from blood (not recorded which). Every receptor here comes from a woman aged 40 to 50 who had recovered from COVID-19.

This chain links TRBV6-6 with TRBJ1-2; no clear D gene. This CDR3 is built from 12 residues. The V end was cut by 10 bases, the J end by 8 bases, with 17 bases between. Germline CDR1 MNHNY, CDR2 SVGAGI (reference sequence). CDR3 sequence: CANRAGNEGYTF. The CDR3 coding sequence is TGTGCCAACCGTGCGGGGAACGAGGGCTACACCTTC.

The DNA for the CDR3 is TGTGCCAGCAGCCAAGTCTCTCTGCAGGGGGTAGGAAACACCATATATTTT. It encodes CASSQVSLQGVGNTIYF. The J gene is TRBJ1-3, the V gene TRBV4-2; 7 bases fit TRBD1. The germline CDR1 and CDR2 sequences are LGHNA and YNFKEQ. The CDR3 totals 17 residues. V trimming: 1 base; J trimming: 4 bases; junction bases outside the gene matches: 10.

This clone was recorded a few times. The V and J genes are TRBV4-3 and TRBJ1-4, with 10 bases that match TRBD1. This CDR3 has 15 amino acids. Germline loops: CDR1 LGHNA, CDR2 YSLEER. V dropped 1 base and J dropped 5; count of bases not matched to a gene: 1. CDR3 nucleotides: TGCGCCAGCAGCCAAGTGGGACAGGGGAATGAAAAACTGTTTTTT. This encodes CASSQVGQGNEKLFF.

This sequence joins TRBV2 and TRBJ1-1, with D unresolved. The CDR3 totals 14 residues. Germline lookup yields CDR1 SNHLY and CDR2 FYNNEI. V lost 7 bases, J lost 1 base, and 13 bases lay in between. The CDR3 here is CASTYRDWNTEAFF. CDR3 bases: TGTGCCAGCACATACCGGGATTGGAACACTGAAGCTTTCTTT.

The chain joins TRBV10-1 to TRBJ2-1; a weak D match, TRBD2 (7 bases). The ends were cut back, 3 bases at V and 12 bases at J, with 15 bases in the middle. Looked up from germline, CDR1 is WNHNN and CDR2 is SYGVQD (reference sequence). The CDR3 is 13 amino acids. CDR3 sequence: CASSDCGGLGQFF. In nucleotides, the CDR3 is TGCGCCAGCAGTGACTGCGGGGGCCTGGGGCAGTTCTTC.

This clone was found a few times. The chain has TRBV6-5 and TRBJ2-4; D is perhaps TRBD2 (6 bases). V was trimmed by 0 bases and J by 4 bases, leaving 10 bases between them. Germline V gene lookup returns CDR1 MNHEY and CDR2 SVGAGI. CDR3 length: 15 residues. The CDR3 DNA reads TGTGCCAGCAGTTACTCGGTGGGGGGAAAAAACATTCAGTACTTC. Translated, it gives CASSYSVGGKNIQYF.

The J gene is TRBJ2-3, the V gene TRBV10-1; D remains ambiguous. The V end lost 8 bases, the J end lost 6 bases, and 18 bases lay between the germline ends. Germline V lookup: CDR1 WNHNN, CDR2 SYGVQD (reference sequence). The CDR3 sequence is 14 residues long. CDR3 loop: CASSKALGRDTQYF. In nucleotides, the CDR3 is TGCGCCAGCTCGAAAGCGTTAGGAAGGGATACGCAGTATTTT.

The gene calls are TRBV21-1 and TRBJ1-2. TRBV21-1 is reported as a pseudogene. This CDR3 spans 16 amino acids. The DNA of the CDR3 is TGTGCCAGCAGCACCCACCCGACTGACTTGATCTATGGCTACACCTTC. Protein sequence: CASSTHPTDLIYGYTF.

J is TRBJ2-7 and V is TRBV6-5; D is possibly TRBD2 (6 bases). CDR3 size: 14 residues. Per germline, CDR1 MNHEY and CDR2 SVGAGI. Trimming removed 6 bases from V and 0 bases from J, with 12 bases in between. The CDR3 nucleotides read TGTGCCAGCAGACGGGACGGGGGCTCCTACGAGCAGTACTTC. Protein: CASRRDGGSYEQYF.

This clone appeared once. The chain uses TRBV3-1 (or the pseudogene TRBV3-2) and TRBJ1-2, with 10 bases matching TRBD1. This CDR3 region has 15 residues. With 2 bases clipped from V and 8 bases from J, the junction kept 8 bases outside the gene matches. The germline V gene has CDR1 LGHDT and CDR2 YNNKEL (reference sequence). The CDR3 nucleotides are TGTGCCAGCAGCCAAATAGACAGGGGGCGGTTAGGCTACACCTTC. It yields the protein CASSQIDRGRLGYTF.

The rearrangement links TRBV5-4 to TRBJ2-3, with a tentative D call TRBD1 (7 bases). Germline V gene data show CDR1 as SGHNT and CDR2 as YYREEE (reference sequence). CDR3 length: 14 amino acids. The V end was cut by 7 bases, the J end by 0 bases, with 12 bases between. The CDR3 DNA reads as TGTGCCAGCCGTGCGGGACAGAGCACAGATACGCAGTATTTT. It yields the protein CASRAGQSTDTQYF.

The V gene is TRBV24-1, the J gene TRBJ2-5; 10 bases line up with TRBD2. Germline CDR1 KGHDR, CDR2 SFDVKD. V was clipped by 4 bases and J by 1 base; unmatched bases: 5. There are 16 residues in the CDR3. CDR3 sequence (DNA): TGTGCCACCAGTGAGATAGCGGGAGGAATCCAAGAGACCCAGTACTTC. It yields the protein CATSEIAGGIQETQYF.

This chain joins TRBV30 and TRBJ2-3, with 8 bases aligning to TRBD2. This CDR3 has 14 amino acids. CDR1 GTSNPN and CDR2 SVGIG come from the germline V gene (reference sequence). V dropped 4 bases and J dropped 1; count of bases not matched to a gene: 4. The chain's CDR3 is CAWNGLAGTDTQYF. CDR3 nucleotides: TGTGCCTGGAACGGACTAGCTGGCACAGATACGCAGTATTTT. The full variable domain, in which reference TRBV30 and TRBJ2-3 provide the parts outside the CDR3, is SQTIHQWPATLVQPVGSPLSLECTVEGTSNPNLYWYRQAAGRGLQLLFYSVGIGQISSEVPQNLSASRPQDRQFILSSKKLLLSDSGFYLCAWNGLAGTDTQYFGPGTRLTVL.

The gene calls are TRBV30 and TRBJ2-2, with 15 positions matching TRBD2. The V gene end was trimmed by 1 base and the J gene end by 4 bases; junction bases not matched to a gene: 10. The CDR3 runs to 19 residues. Germline V gene data show CDR1 as GTSNPN and CDR2 as SVGIG (reference sequence). CDR3 loop: CAWSALGTSGRPSTGELFF. Here the CDR3 DNA reads TGTGCCTGGAGTGCCTTAGGGACTAGCGGGAGGCCGTCCACCGGGGAGCTGTTTTTT.

The chain's CDR3 is CSVEPSGIQETQYF. The CDR3 region has the DNA TGCAGCGTTGAACCTAGCGGAATCCAAGAGACCCAGTACTTC. The genes are TRBV29-1 and TRBJ2-5, with TRBD2 matching 7 bases. The CDR3 runs 14 residues. The germline gives CDR1 SQVTM, CDR2 ANQGSEA. Trimming cost V 2 bases and J 1 base; bases outside gene matches: 4.

The chain couples TRBV9 to TRBJ2-3; 9 positions agree with TRBD1. The length of the CDR3 is 16 residues. Trimming took 4 bases from V and 4 from J; bases not matched to a gene: 10. Germline values: CDR1 SGDLS, CDR2 YYNGEE. Written as DNA, the CDR3 is TGTGCCAGCAGCCCAAGAGCTACAGGGGGCGCAGATACGCAGTATTTT. Its protein is CASSPRATGGADTQYF.

This sequence joins TRBV12-3 or TRBV12-4 and TRBJ1-1; the D is unclear. The CDR3 loop spans 11 amino acids. Trimming took 4 bases from V and 4 from J, leaving 4 bases between them. The CDR3 DNA follows: TGTGCCAGCAGTTCGTTCACTGAAGCTTTCTTT. Translating gives CASSSFTEAFF.

This clone has just a few counts. The sample carries other DNA sequences with the same CDR3. The CDR3 nucleotides are TGTGCCAGCATGTCTTCTGGAAACACCATATATTTT. The encoded protein is CASMSSGNTIYF. The gene calls are TRBV12-3 or TRBV12-4 and TRBJ1-3; no reliable D call. This CDR3 contains 12 residues. V lost 7 bases, J lost 1 base, and 5 bases lay in between.

This rearrangement joins TRBV7-3 to TRBJ1-3; 8 nucleotides match TRBD1. Looked up from germline, CDR1 is SGHTA and CDR2 is FQGTGA. J lost 10 bases, V lost 5 bases, and 10 bases had no gene match. CDR3 length: 14 amino acids. The CDR3 sequence is CASSPRTGFGTIYF. CDR3 DNA: TGTGCCAGCAGCCCCCGGACAGGGTTTGGGACCATATATTTT. The full variable domain, with the rest looked up from reference TRBV7-3 and TRBJ1-3, is GAGVSQTPSNKVTEKGKYVELRCDPISGHTALYWYRQSLGQGPEFLIYFQGTGAADDSGLPNDRFFAVRPEGSVSTLKIQRTERGDSAVYLCASSPRTGFGTIYFGEGSWLTVV.

This chain uses TRBV10-2 with TRBJ1-3, with D unclear. CDR3 size: 14 residues. Germline CDR1 reads WSHSY; CDR2 reads SAAADI. Trimming removed 3 bases at V and 0 bases at J, with 6 bases between. CDR3 amino acids: CASSEGLSGNTIYF. CDR3 nucleotides: TGCGCCAGCAGTGAAGGACTCTCTGGAAACACCATATATTTT.

V and J are TRBV20-1 and TRBJ2-2; a possible D gene is TRBD2 (5 bases). This CDR3 contains 13 residues. The germline CDR1 and CDR2 sequences are DFQATT and SNEGSKA (reference sequence). V was cut by 3 bases and J by 3 bases, with 8 bases left in between. CDR3 region: CSASTRDTGELFF. CDR3 DNA sequence: TGCAGTGCTAGTACTAGGGACACCGGGGAGCTGTTTTTT.

The chain is built from TRBV6-1 and TRBJ1-2; possible D gene TRBD1, 5 bases. The CDR3 has 16 residues. Germline-derived CDR1 and CDR2 are MNHNS and SASEGT. Trimming stripped 0 bases from V and 8 bases from J, with 19 bases between. CDR3 in DNA: TGTGCCAGCAGTGAAGCTAGGATGGCCACCGGGGGAGGCTACACCTTC. Encoded protein: CASSEARMATGGGYTF.

This chain connects TRBV5-4 to TRBJ2-3, with TRBD2 as a possible D gene (7 bases). V lost 3 bases and J lost 5, with 10 bases in between. The CDR3 has 13 residues. Germline-derived CDR1 and CDR2 are SGHNT and YYREEE (reference sequence). The CDR3 loop reads CASSWRGQDTQYF. CDR3 coding DNA: TGTGCCAGCAGCTGGCGGGGGCAAGATACGCAGTATTTT.

This sequence joins TRBV5-1 and TRBJ2-1; the D gene is possibly TRBD2 (5 bases). This CDR3 has 14 residues. V was clipped by 1 base and J by 5 bases, with 10 bases between them. Germline V gene data show CDR1 as SGHRS and CDR2 as YFSETQ. The CDR3 DNA reads as TGCGCCAGCAGCTTGAACCCCGGGGACAATGAGCAGTTCTTC. Translating gives CASSLNPGDNEQFF. The full variable domain, rest sourced from reference TRBV5-1 and TRBJ2-1, is KAGVTQTPRYLIKTRGQQVTLSCSPISGHRSVSWYQQTPGQGLQFLFEYFSETQRNKGNFPGRFSGRQFSNSRSEMNVSTLELGDSALYLCASSLNPGDNEQFFGPGTRLTVL.

The rearrangement links TRBV11-3 to TRBJ2-7, with 9 bases fitting TRBD2. Trimming took 5 bases from V and 5 from J; bases not matched to a gene: 10. Germline V gives CDR1 SGHNT, CDR2 YENEEA. This CDR3 spans 15 amino acids. The CDR3 reads CASSPRLAGVDEQYF. CDR3 nucleotides: TGTGCCAGCAGCCCCCGTTTAGCGGGAGTTGACGAGCAGTACTTC.

As DNA, the CDR3 is TGCAGCGCCCGAGGACAGGGAGGGACCTACGAGCAGTACTTC. It codes for CSARGQGGTYEQYF. The chain is built from TRBV29-1 and TRBJ2-7; a possible D gene is TRBD1 (8 bases). The CDR3 is 14 amino acids. Germline V gene data show CDR1 as SQVTM and CDR2 as ANQGSEA. V shed 7 bases and J shed 2 bases, with 18 bases lying between them.

This rearrangement joins TRBV18 to TRBJ2-3, with TRBD2 matching over 16 bases. V was pared by 5 bases and J by 5 bases, with 7 bases of the junction left unmatched. CDR1 and CDR2 (germline): KGHSH, LQKENI. The CDR3 runs to 17 residues. The chain's CDR3 is CASSSGTSGGAGDTQYF. The DNA of the CDR3 is TGTGCCAGCTCATCAGGGACTAGCGGGGGGGCCGGAGATACGCAGTATTTT.

The rearrangement links TRBV24-1 to TRBJ2-1, with TRBD1 as a possible D gene (5 bases). Deletions cut 0 bases from V and 4 bases from J, with 9 bases between. Germline loops: CDR1 KGHDR, CDR2 SFDVKD. The CDR3 is 15 residues long. The CDR3 nucleotides are TGTGCCACCAGTGATTTGACGGACACTTACAATGAGCAGTTCTTC. This encodes CATSDLTDTYNEQFF.

This clone was observed a handful of times. The chain couples TRBV7-9 to TRBJ2-7; weak D call: TRBD2 (7 bases). With 2 bases removed from V and 5 bases from J, the gap between germline ends came to 16 bases. The CDR3 spans 15 residues. The germline V gene has CDR1 SEHNR and CDR2 FQNEAQ (reference sequence). The CDR3 loop is CASSLQGKGGDEQYF. The CDR3 DNA is TGTGCCAGCAGCTTACAGGGAAAAGGGGGGGACGAGCAGTACTTC.

This clone was observed a single time. The J gene is TRBJ2-1, the V gene TRBV5-1; 13 bases agree with TRBD2. From germline, CDR1 is SGHRS and CDR2 YFSETQ. The CDR3 covers 16 residues. The ends lost 2 bases at V and 2 bases at J; junction bases unmatched: 1. CDR3 bases: TGCGCCAGCAGCTTTGGGACTAGCGGGGCCTACAATGAGCAGTTCTTC. Its protein is CASSFGTSGAYNEQFF.